These 6 T cell receptor beta chains were all obtained from the same sample, sequenced in a study of shared T cell receptors in the human thymus. The table came from immunoSEQ multiplex PCR; TCRdb's copy has only in-frame clones and leaves some out. The sample has roughly 560,000 clones; around 78% are singletons. Another study also made use of these data, one on human thymus T cells.

Input material: thymocytes. The receptors here all came from a boy younger than two with a congenital heart defect.

This clone has more than one count but fewer than ten. This chain uses TRBV7-8 with TRBJ1-1, with D perhaps TRBD1 (5 bases). Trimming removed 1 base at V and 6 bases at J, with 12 bases between. Looked up from germline, CDR1 is SGHVS and CDR2 is FQNEAQ. This CDR3 is 14 amino acids long. Here the CDR3 DNA reads TGTGCCAGCAGCTTAGGGGGGAGGTCGTCTGAAGCTTTCTTT. Its protein product is CASSLGGRSSEAFF.

V and J are TRBV28 and TRBJ2-7, with a weak D call TRBD1 (6 bases). CDR3 length: 15 residues. CDR1 and CDR2 from the germline V gene are MDHEN and SYDVKM. Trimming pared 5 bases from V and 2 bases from J, leaving 16 bases between. This CDR3 is CASSTGQPPTYEQYF. The CDR3 nucleotides are TGTGCCAGCAGTACCGGACAGCCTCCGACCTACGAGCAGTACTTC.

About this clone itself: One end of the junction does not line up with germline, which may come from a read error. The chain combines TRBV5-1 with TRBJ2-7; 11 bases match TRBD1. This CDR3 region has 14 residues. Germline lookup yields CDR1 SGHRS and CDR2 YFSETQ. CDR3 in DNA: TGCGCCAGCAGCAATCGGACAGGGGGCTACGGGCAGTACTTC. Protein: CASSNRTGGYGQYF.

This sequence joins TRBV7-9 and TRBJ2-7; TRBD2 might be the D (6 bases). In germline, CDR1 is SEHNR, CDR2 FQNEAQ (reference sequence). Trimming cost V 2 bases and J 2 bases, with 13 bases left between them. The CDR3 runs to 15 residues. The CDR3 DNA follows: TGTGCCAGCAGCTTAACCCAGGCTAGCGCCTACGAGCAGTACTTC. It codes for CASSLTQASAYEQYF.

This rearrangement joins TRBV12-5 to TRBJ2-3; TRBD1 agrees at 8 bases. Germline CDR1 reads LGHNT; CDR2 reads FRNRAP. The CDR3 totals 16 residues. After removal of 1 base from V and 5 bases from J, the junction contained 8 bases not matched to a gene. CDR3 protein: CASGLGLDRVGDTQYF. As DNA, the CDR3 is TGTGCTAGTGGTTTGGGCCTGGACAGGGTTGGAGATACGCAGTATTTT.

The chain combines TRBV7-9 with TRBJ2-3; 16 nucleotides match TRBD2. The CDR3 contains 18 residues. Germline CDR1 and CDR2: SEHNR and FQNEAQ (reference sequence). The junction had 5 bases not matched to a gene; V was cut back by 5 bases and J by 0 bases. CDR3 DNA sequence: TGTGCCAGCAGCCCCGGGACTAGCGGGAGGGCTAGCACAGATACGCAGTATTTT. Its translation is CASSPGTSGRASTDTQYF.